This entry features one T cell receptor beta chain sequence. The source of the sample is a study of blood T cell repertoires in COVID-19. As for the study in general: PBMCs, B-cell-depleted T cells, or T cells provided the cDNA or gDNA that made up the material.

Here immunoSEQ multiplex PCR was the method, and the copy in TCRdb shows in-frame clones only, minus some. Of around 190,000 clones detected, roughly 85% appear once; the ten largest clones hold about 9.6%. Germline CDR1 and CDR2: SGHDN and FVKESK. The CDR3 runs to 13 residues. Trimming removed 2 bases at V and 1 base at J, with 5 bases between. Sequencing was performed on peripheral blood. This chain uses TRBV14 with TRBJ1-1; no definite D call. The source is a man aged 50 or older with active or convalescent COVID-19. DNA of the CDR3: TGTGCCAGCAGCCAATTGGCGAACACTGAAGCTTTCTTT. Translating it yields CASSQLANTEAFF.